What follows are 5 T cell receptor beta chains derived from one specimen sequenced in a study of cytomegalovirus exposure and HLA in healthy donors. The PCR was carried out with 60 Vbeta primers and 13 Jbeta primers. Profiled with immunoSEQ multiplex PCR; TCRdb holds only in-frame clones, not every one. Of roughly 120,000 clones in the sample, roughly 74% were seen once. Sequencing was performed on PBMCs. These receptors were taken from a woman aged 45 to 65 in good health and CMV-seropositive.

The chain couples TRBV5-1 to TRBJ1-1, with a tentative D call TRBD1 (6 bases). Per germline, CDR1 SGHRS and CDR2 YFSETQ. The V end was cut by 0 bases, the J end by 5 bases, with 11 bases between. The CDR3 sequence is 14 residues long. In DNA form, the CDR3 reads TGCGCCAGCAGCTTGGCCCCAGGGGCGACTGAAGCTTTCTTT. Its protein is CASSLAPGATEAFF.

The genes are TRBV27 and TRBJ2-7; 7 bases agree with TRBD1. Losses at the gene ends were 4 bases for V and 0 bases for J; bases not matched to a gene: 9. The CDR3 extends over 16 amino acids. Germline V gene lookup returns CDR1 MNHEY and CDR2 SMNVEV (reference sequence). The CDR3 DNA reads TGTGCCAGCAGTTCGGACAGGCCTACACTCTCCTACGAGCAGTACTTC. This gives the protein CASSSDRPTLSYEQYF.

This clone was picked up one time. V usage is TRBV2 and J usage is TRBJ1-5; D may be TRBD1 (5 bases). The CDR3 contains 14 residues. Germline-derived CDR1 and CDR2 are SNHLY and FYNNEI. Trimming removed 8 bases from V and 6 bases from J, with 17 bases in between. In DNA form, the CDR3 reads TGTGCCAGCGGGGCCTTTGGGAGGGGTCAGCCCCAGCATTTT. This encodes CASGAFGRGQPQHF.

This clone has more than one count but fewer than ten. CDR3 loop: CASSPGGPRTGELFF. The CDR3 nucleotides are TGTGCCAGCTCACCGGGGGGGCCTCGGACCGGGGAGCTGTTTTTT. V gene TRBV18 combines with J gene TRBJ2-2, with a weak D call TRBD2 (7 bases). Trimming cost V 3 bases and J 5 bases, with 13 bases left between them. The CDR3 runs to 15 residues. CDR1 is KGHSH, CDR2 LQKENI, per germline.

The chain combines TRBV19 with TRBJ1-6, with a possible D match to TRBD1 (5 bases). The germline CDR1 and CDR2 sequences are LNHDA and SQIVND (reference sequence). CDR3 size: 16 residues. Trimming removed 3 bases from V and 9 bases from J, with 18 bases in between. Here the CDR3 DNA reads TGTGCCAGTAGTATGGCGCGGGGGACGGGCCTTTCACCCCTCCACTTT. Amino acids: CASSMARGTGLSPLHF.